This passage covers 5 T cell receptor beta chains from one sample sequenced in a study of CD8+CD57+ T cells in acquired aplastic anemia. Before being chosen for sequencing, patients had shown CD8+CD57+ cell expansion by flow cytometry. According to the study, genomic DNA was the template for TCR beta VDJ and CDR3 profiling. TCRdb independently ran MiXCR on the reads; one entry per CDR3 protein. This table holds 400,000 to 600,000 distinct CDR3 sequences, less than 35% found once. Sample: sorted CD4+, CD8+, or CD8+CD57+ T cells (not recorded which) from PBMCs. The receptors here all came from a human donor with aplastic anemia.

This chain joins TRBV6-2 or TRBV6-3 and TRBJ2-7; perhaps TRBD2 as D (6 bases). V was shortened by 5 bases and J by 3 bases, with 20 bases between the two germline ends. The CDR3 consists of 16 residues. The germline V gene has CDR1 MNHEY and CDR2 SVGEGT. CDR3 nucleotides: TGTGCCAGCAGTACAAAGTCGGGGACTTCATACTACGAGCAGTACTTC. Its protein is CASSTKSGTSYYEQYF.

This clonotype occurred a few times. V is TRBV10-3 and J is TRBJ2-7; 7 bases align to TRBD1. The germline CDR1 and CDR2 sequences are ENHRY and SYGVKD. CDR3 length: 15 amino acids. J lost 0 bases, V lost 10 bases, and 12 bases had no gene match. The CDR3 coding sequence is TGTGCCAGCACTAAAGACAGGGTCAGCTCCTACGAGCAGTACTTC. Translated: CASTKDRVSSYEQYF.

This clonotype was picked up a small number of times. This chain connects TRBV5-1 to TRBJ1-1, with D hard to call. Germline-derived CDR1 and CDR2 are SGHRS and YFSETQ. The CDR3 loop spans 16 amino acids. V lost 3 bases and J lost 2, with 17 bases in between. The CDR3 nucleotides read TGCGCCAGCAGCTGGAGAGGTGGGAGTGACAACACTGAAGCTTTCTTT. Amino acids: CASSWRGGSDNTEAFF.

About this clonotype itself: At one of its ends the junction is not consistent with the germline gene, which may arise from a read error. The CDR3 protein is CPSSLALAGGPYEQYF. The CDR3 DNA follows: TGTCCCAGCAGCTTAGCCCTGGCGGGAGGGCCCTACGAGCAGTACTTC. This chain links TRBV7-2 with TRBJ2-7; 9 bases are a match to TRBD2. The CDR3 extends over 16 amino acids. Germline V gene data show CDR1 as SGHTA and CDR2 as FQGNSA.

As DNA, the CDR3 is TGCAGTGCTACTCGACCAACGGAGGGGCCCTACAATGAGCAGTTCTTC. As protein: CSATRPTEGPYNEQFF. The chain joins TRBV20-1 to TRBJ2-1; D may be TRBD2 (6 bases). Germline V gene lookup returns CDR1 DFQATT and CDR2 SNEGSKA (reference sequence). The CDR3 is made up of 16 amino acids. V shed 4 bases and J shed 2 bases, with 18 bases lying between them.